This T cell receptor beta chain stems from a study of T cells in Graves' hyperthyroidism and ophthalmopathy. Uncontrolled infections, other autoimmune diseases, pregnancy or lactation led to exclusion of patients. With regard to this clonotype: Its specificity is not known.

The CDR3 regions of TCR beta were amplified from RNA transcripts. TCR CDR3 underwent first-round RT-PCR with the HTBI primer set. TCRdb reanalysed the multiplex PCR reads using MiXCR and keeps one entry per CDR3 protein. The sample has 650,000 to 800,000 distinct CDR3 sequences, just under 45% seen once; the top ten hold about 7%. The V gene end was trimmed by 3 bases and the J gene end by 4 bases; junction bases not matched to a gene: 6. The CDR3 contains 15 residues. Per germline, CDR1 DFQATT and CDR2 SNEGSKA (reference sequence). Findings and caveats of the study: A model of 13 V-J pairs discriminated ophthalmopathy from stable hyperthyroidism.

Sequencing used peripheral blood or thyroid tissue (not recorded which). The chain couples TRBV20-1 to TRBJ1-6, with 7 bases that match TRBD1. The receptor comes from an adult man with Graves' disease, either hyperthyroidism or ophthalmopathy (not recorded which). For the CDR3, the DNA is TGCAGTGCTAGGGGGCCGGGACAGTATAATTCACCCCTCCACTTT. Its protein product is CSARGPGQYNSPLHF.